Each of the 4 T cell receptor beta chains below was sequenced from the same sample in a study of blood T cell repertoires in COVID-19. Assay used: immunoSEQ multiplex PCR; TCRdb lists only in-frame clones, some missing. Seen here are more than 200,000 clones, around 84% observed once, and the top ten hold 5.2%. Specimen: peripheral blood. Every receptor here comes from a woman aged 60-75 years with COVID-19, enrolled during active disease.

This rearrangement joins TRBV5-1 to TRBJ2-1; 8 bases align to TRBD2. Germline assignment: CDR1 SGHRS and CDR2 YFSETQ. V lost 4 bases and J lost 5; bases outside the gene matches: 5. The CDR3 length is 14 residues. CDR3 region: CASSTGTRDNEQFF. For the CDR3, the DNA is TGCGCCAGCAGCACCGGGACTAGAGACAATGAGCAGTTCTTC.

The rearrangement uses TRBV25-1 and TRBJ1-5; D might be TRBD1 (5 bases). There are 14 residues in the CDR3. The V gene's germline CDR1 is MGHDK and CDR2 SYGVNS. V was trimmed by 1 base and J by 7 bases, leaving 11 bases between them. The CDR3 nucleotides read TGTGCCAGCAGTGAATCTTGGGGGGGACAGCCCCAGCATTTT. Protein sequence: CASSESWGGQPQHF.

V usage is TRBV20-1 and J usage is TRBJ2-4; a weak D match, TRBD1 (6 bases). V dropped 3 bases and J dropped 6 bases, with 18 bases sitting between them. The CDR3 extends over 15 amino acids. The germline CDR1 and CDR2 sequences are DFQATT and SNEGSKA (reference sequence). Here the CDR3 DNA reads TGCAGTGCTAGTTCCACAGGGCACCTCATAAACATTCAGTACTTC. It translates to CSASSTGHLINIQYF.

This chain connects TRBV4-2 to TRBJ1-6; the D gene is possibly TRBD1 (6 bases). Between the trimmed V and J ends, which lost 0 bases and 10 bases, there was a span of 16 bases. Germline V gene sequence: CDR1 LGHNA, CDR2 YNFKEQ. CDR3 size: 16 residues. The CDR3 loop is CASSQDGGGGGSPLHF. For the CDR3, the DNA is TGTGCCAGCAGCCAAGATGGCGGAGGGGGGGGCTCACCCCTCCACTTT.